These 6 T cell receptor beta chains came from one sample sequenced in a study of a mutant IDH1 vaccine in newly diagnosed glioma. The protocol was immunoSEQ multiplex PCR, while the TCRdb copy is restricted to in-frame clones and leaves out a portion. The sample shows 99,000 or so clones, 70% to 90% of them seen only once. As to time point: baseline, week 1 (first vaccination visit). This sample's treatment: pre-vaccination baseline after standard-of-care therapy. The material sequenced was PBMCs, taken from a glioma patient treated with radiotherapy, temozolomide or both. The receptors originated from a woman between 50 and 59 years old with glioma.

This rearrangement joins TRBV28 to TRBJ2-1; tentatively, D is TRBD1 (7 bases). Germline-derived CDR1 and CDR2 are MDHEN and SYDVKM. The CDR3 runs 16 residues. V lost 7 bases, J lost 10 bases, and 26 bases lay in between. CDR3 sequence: CASTRQVGRDRREQFF. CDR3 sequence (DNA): TGTGCCAGCACCCGCCAAGTGGGGCGGGACAGACGAGAGCAGTTCTTC.

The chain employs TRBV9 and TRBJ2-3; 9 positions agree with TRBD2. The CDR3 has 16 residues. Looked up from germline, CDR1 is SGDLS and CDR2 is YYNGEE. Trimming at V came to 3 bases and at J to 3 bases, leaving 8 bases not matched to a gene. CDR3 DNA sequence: TGTGCCAGCAGCGAACCCGGGACTAGCCGTACAGATACGCAGTATTTT. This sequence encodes CASSEPGTSRTDTQYF.

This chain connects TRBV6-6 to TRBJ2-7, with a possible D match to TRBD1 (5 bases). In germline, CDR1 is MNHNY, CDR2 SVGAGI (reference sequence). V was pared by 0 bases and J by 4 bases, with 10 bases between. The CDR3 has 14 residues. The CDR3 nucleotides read TGTGCCAGCAGTTACTCAGGGGCCCTATACGAGCAGTACTTC. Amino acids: CASSYSGALYEQYF.

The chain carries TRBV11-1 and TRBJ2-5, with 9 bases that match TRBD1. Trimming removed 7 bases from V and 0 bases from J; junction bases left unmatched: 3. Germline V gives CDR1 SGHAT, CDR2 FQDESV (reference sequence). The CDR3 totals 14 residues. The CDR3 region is CASTWDRDQETQYF. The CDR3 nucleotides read TGTGCCAGCACGTGGGACAGGGACCAAGAGACCCAGTACTTC.

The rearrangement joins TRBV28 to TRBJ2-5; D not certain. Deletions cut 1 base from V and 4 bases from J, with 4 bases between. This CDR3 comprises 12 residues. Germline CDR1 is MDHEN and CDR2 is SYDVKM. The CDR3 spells CASSLLGETQYF. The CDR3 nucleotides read TGTGCCAGCAGTTTATTGGGAGAGACCCAGTACTTC.

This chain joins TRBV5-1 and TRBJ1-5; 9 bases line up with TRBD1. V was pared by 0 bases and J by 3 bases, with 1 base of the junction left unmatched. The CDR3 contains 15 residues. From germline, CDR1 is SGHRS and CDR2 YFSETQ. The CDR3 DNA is TGCGCCAGCAGCTTGGGGGACAGGGACAATCAGCCCCAGCATTTT. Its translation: CASSLGDRDNQPQHF.